This is a list of T cell receptor beta chains from one sample in a study of blood T cell repertoires in COVID-19. Data came from immunoSEQ multiplex PCR; TCRdb stores just in-frame clones and leaves some out. The sample holds just over 650,000 clones; around 89% are singletons and the top ten take roughly 0.26%. Material for sequencing was peripheral blood. The receptor source for this set is a woman aged 18 to 35 with acute or convalescent COVID-19. Both conserved end residues are part of each CDR3. The order of the fields is CDR3 DNA, CDR3 protein, J gene, clone size, CDR3 length, V gene, D gene. D genes are given only for firm matches. Clone size appears in some rows only: once, few, many, or a class for an expanded clone.

CDR3 DNA: TGTGCCAGCAGTTTAGGCGCAGGGACAAACTATGGCTACACCTTC
CDR3 protein: CASSLGAGTNYGYTF
J gene: TRBJ1-2
clone size: .
CDR3 length: 15
V gene: TRBV27
D gene: .

CDR3 DNA: TGTGCCAGCAGCTCCACCCAGGATCAGCCCCAGCATTTT
CDR3 protein: CASSSTQDQPQHF
J gene: TRBJ1-5
clone size: .
CDR3 length: 13
V gene: TRBV7-2
D gene: .

CDR3 DNA: TGTGCCAGCAGTCCAGGGCCGGGTGAAAAACTGTTTTTT
CDR3 protein: CASSPGPGEKLFF
J gene: TRBJ1-4
clone size: .
CDR3 length: 13
V gene: TRBV6-1
D gene: .

CDR3 DNA: TGTGCCAGCAGTGAAGGGGGGGGCTCTCCCTACGAGCAGTACTTC
CDR3 protein: CASSEGGGSPYEQYF
J gene: TRBJ2-7
clone size: .
CDR3 length: 15
V gene: TRBV2
D gene: .

CDR3 DNA: TGTGCCAGCAGCTCCCGACAGGGTAAAGCTTTCTTT
CDR3 protein: CASSSRQGKAFF
J gene: TRBJ1-1
clone size: .
CDR3 length: 12
V gene: TRBV7-2
D gene: TRBD1

CDR3 DNA: TGTGCCAGCAGTTTCGTCCGGGACAGCACTCATGGCTACACCTTC
CDR3 protein: CASSFVRDSTHGYTF
J gene: TRBJ1-2
clone size: .
CDR3 length: 15
V gene: TRBV6-6
D gene: TRBD1

CDR3 DNA: TGTGCCAGCAGTATCGGAGGGTGGGACCCTGAAGCTTTCTTT
CDR3 protein: CASSIGGWDPEAFF
J gene: TRBJ1-1
clone size: .
CDR3 length: 14
V gene: TRBV27
D gene: .

CDR3 DNA: TGTGCCAGCAGTCCCGGACAGGGCCAAGAGACCCAGTACTTC
CDR3 protein: CASSPGQGQETQYF
J gene: TRBJ2-5
clone size: .
CDR3 length: 14
V gene: TRBV6-6
D gene: TRBD1

CDR3 DNA: TGCGCCAGCAGCCAGGCCGACAGGGGGCGTGTGGGAGGCTACACCTTC
CDR3 protein: CASSQADRGRVGGYTF
J gene: TRBJ1-2
clone size: once
CDR3 length: 16
V gene: TRBV4-3
D gene: TRBD1

CDR3 DNA: TGTGCCAGCAGTTCGGGGAACACCATATATTTT
CDR3 protein: CASSSGNTIYF
J gene: TRBJ1-3
clone size: .
CDR3 length: 11
V gene: TRBV12-3/TRBV12-4
D gene: .

CDR3 DNA: TGTGCCAGCAGCTCCATGCGCCAGGGGGGATCCTCCTATAATTCACCCCTCCACTTT
CDR3 protein: CASSSMRQGGSSYNSPLHF
J gene: TRBJ1-6
clone size: .
CDR3 length: 19
V gene: TRBV11-3
D gene: TRBD1

CDR3 DNA: TGTGCCAGCAGCTTGACGGGGGTTAATCAGCCCCAGCATTTT
CDR3 protein: CASSLTGVNQPQHF
J gene: TRBJ1-5
clone size: .
CDR3 length: 14
V gene: TRBV5-5
D gene: .

CDR3 DNA: TGCAGCGTGTACAGGGACAGGGGAATGAATGAGCAGTTCTTC
CDR3 protein: CSVYRDRGMNEQFF
J gene: TRBJ2-1
clone size: .
CDR3 length: 14
V gene: TRBV29-1
D gene: TRBD1

CDR3 DNA: TGTGCCAGCAGCTTAGATACGGGGACAGCCGAGCAGTACTTC
CDR3 protein: CASSLDTGTAEQYF
J gene: TRBJ2-7
clone size: .
CDR3 length: 14
V gene: TRBV7-2
D gene: TRBD1

CDR3 DNA: TGTGCCAGCAGCTCCCGGGACAGGGTCTATGGCTACACCTTC
CDR3 protein: CASSSRDRVYGYTF
J gene: TRBJ1-2
clone size: once
CDR3 length: 14
V gene: TRBV7-8
D gene: TRBD1

CDR3 DNA: TGTGCCAGCAGTTCTACCTCGGACAGGGAAGGTGACTATGGCTACACCTTC
CDR3 protein: CASSSTSDREGDYGYTF
J gene: TRBJ1-2
clone size: .
CDR3 length: 17
V gene: TRBV28
D gene: TRBD1

CDR3 DNA: TGTGCCAGCAGTGGCCCCCGTAGAGACCAAGAGACCCAGTACTTC
CDR3 protein: CASSGPRRDQETQYF
J gene: TRBJ2-5
clone size: .
CDR3 length: 15
V gene: TRBV25-1
D gene: .

CDR3 DNA: TGTGCCACCAGCAACGGACAGGGCGCCTATAATTCACCCCTCCACTTT
CDR3 protein: CATSNGQGAYNSPLHF
J gene: TRBJ1-6
clone size: .
CDR3 length: 16
V gene: TRBV15
D gene: TRBD1

CDR3 DNA: TGCGCCAGCAGCGCGATTATAGCGGGGGGGGCAGGAGATACGCAGTATTTT
CDR3 protein: CASSAIIAGGAGDTQYF
J gene: TRBJ2-3
clone size: .
CDR3 length: 17
V gene: TRBV5-1
D gene: TRBD2

CDR3 DNA: TGTGCCAGTAGTCTCCGCGAGGTCATTTACACTGAAGCTTTCTTT
CDR3 protein: CASSLREVIYTEAFF
J gene: TRBJ1-1
clone size: .
CDR3 length: 15
V gene: TRBV19
D gene: .

CDR3 DNA: TGTGCCAGCAGCCCAACTAGGCTCCTTTGGGACACTGAAGCTTTCTTT
CDR3 protein: CASSPTRLLWDTEAFF
J gene: TRBJ1-1
clone size: once
CDR3 length: 16
V gene: TRBV11-1
D gene: .

CDR3 DNA: TGTGCCAGCAGAGCCGGGACAGGGAACACCGGGGAGCTGTTTTTT
CDR3 protein: CASRAGTGNTGELFF
J gene: TRBJ2-2
clone size: .
CDR3 length: 15
V gene: TRBV13
D gene: TRBD1

CDR3 DNA: TGTGCCACCAGTGAGGGACAGTCCCCACGTCAGCCCCAGCATTTT
CDR3 protein: CATSEGQSPRQPQHF
J gene: TRBJ1-5
clone size: .
CDR3 length: 15
V gene: TRBV24-1
D gene: TRBD1

CDR3 DNA: TGTGCCAGCAGCTCCCGGGTGACAGGGCGGTTGCAGGGTGAGCAGTTCTTC
CDR3 protein: CASSSRVTGRLQGEQFF
J gene: TRBJ2-1
clone size: .
CDR3 length: 17
V gene: TRBV7-2
D gene: TRBD1

CDR3 DNA: TGTGCCAGCAGCTATCAGGGGGGCCCGACCGATGAGCAGTTCTTC
CDR3 protein: CASSYQGGPTDEQFF
J gene: TRBJ2-1
clone size: .
CDR3 length: 15
V gene: TRBV7-3
D gene: .

CDR3 DNA: TGTGCCAGCAGCGCCGAGAAAGGAGCTTTTGGGGCCAACGTCCTGACTTTC
CDR3 protein: CASSAEKGAFGANVLTF
J gene: TRBJ2-6
clone size: .
CDR3 length: 17
V gene: TRBV2
D gene: .

CDR3 DNA: TGCAGCGTTGAAGATGGGGACAGCTTGTGGGGTGAGCAGTTCTTC
CDR3 protein: CSVEDGDSLWGEQFF
J gene: TRBJ2-1
clone size: .
CDR3 length: 15
V gene: TRBV29-1
D gene: TRBD1

CDR3 DNA: TGTGCCAGCAGCTTAGATAGTCCCCTCTACGAGCAGTACTTC
CDR3 protein: CASSLDSPLYEQYF
J gene: TRBJ2-7
clone size: .
CDR3 length: 14
V gene: TRBV11-2
D gene: .

CDR3 DNA: TGTGCCAGCAGTTACTCACCCGGGGTCTATAATTCACCCCTCCACTTT
CDR3 protein: CASSYSPGVYNSPLHF
J gene: TRBJ1-6
clone size: .
CDR3 length: 16
V gene: TRBV6-5
D gene: .

CDR3 DNA: TGTGCCAGCAGTGACACAGCGGGTGCGGACACCGGGGAGCTGTTTTTT
CDR3 protein: CASSDTAGADTGELFF
J gene: TRBJ2-2
clone size: .
CDR3 length: 16
V gene: TRBV6-4
D gene: .

CDR3 DNA: TGTGCCACCAGTGAACCAGGGTCCTACGAGCAGTACTTC
CDR3 protein: CATSEPGSYEQYF
J gene: TRBJ2-7
clone size: .
CDR3 length: 13
V gene: TRBV24-1
D gene: .

CDR3 DNA: TGTGCCAGCAGTGAACCAGGGGGTGGCTACACCTTC
CDR3 protein: CASSEPGGGYTF
J gene: TRBJ1-2
clone size: .
CDR3 length: 12
V gene: TRBV6-1
D gene: TRBD1

CDR3 DNA: TGTGCCAGCAGTGAAGCGTTACAGGGTAATTCACCCCTCCACTTT
CDR3 protein: CASSEALQGNSPLHF
J gene: TRBJ1-6
clone size: .
CDR3 length: 15
V gene: TRBV2
D gene: .

CDR3 DNA: TGTGCCATCACCACGACGGACACATTCTATGGCTACACCTTC
CDR3 protein: CAITTTDTFYGYTF
J gene: TRBJ1-2
clone size: .
CDR3 length: 14
V gene: TRBV10-3
D gene: .

CDR3 DNA: TGTGCCAGCAGCGCGGGGGCGAGATACGAAAAACTGTTTTTT
CDR3 protein: CASSAGARYEKLFF
J gene: TRBJ1-4
clone size: .
CDR3 length: 14
V gene: TRBV5-6
D gene: .

CDR3 DNA: TGTGCCAGCAGCTTAAACAGTCTAGCCTCTGAAGCTTTCTTT
CDR3 protein: CASSLNSLASEAFF
J gene: TRBJ1-1
clone size: .
CDR3 length: 14
V gene: TRBV7-2
D gene: .

CDR3 DNA: TGTGCCTGGAATCGAGGGGGCGCGGGCTTAAACATTCAGTACTTC
CDR3 protein: CAWNRGGAGLNIQYF
J gene: TRBJ2-4
clone size: .
CDR3 length: 15
V gene: TRBV30
D gene: TRBD1

CDR3 DNA: TGTGCCAGCAGTTTATTGAAGGGGATCTACAATGAGCAGTTCTTC
CDR3 protein: CASSLLKGIYNEQFF
J gene: TRBJ2-1
clone size: once
CDR3 length: 15
V gene: TRBV28
D gene: .

CDR3 DNA: TGTGCCAGCCGATACAGGGGGCTTGGGAATGGCTACACCTTC
CDR3 protein: CASRYRGLGNGYTF
J gene: TRBJ1-2
clone size: .
CDR3 length: 14
V gene: TRBV4-2
D gene: TRBD1

CDR3 DNA: TGTGCCAGCAGCATGACAGGGATTCAGCCCCAGCATTTT
CDR3 protein: CASSMTGIQPQHF
J gene: TRBJ1-5
clone size: .
CDR3 length: 13
V gene: TRBV7-9
D gene: TRBD1

CDR3 DNA: TGCGCCAGCAGCCCCCCAGGGGGGCAGGGTGAGACTGAAGCTTTCTTT
CDR3 protein: CASSPPGGQGETEAFF
J gene: TRBJ1-1
clone size: .
CDR3 length: 16
V gene: TRBV4-1
D gene: TRBD1

CDR3 DNA: TGCAGCGTTGAAGGACAGGGGAAAAACTATGGCTACACCTTC
CDR3 protein: CSVEGQGKNYGYTF
J gene: TRBJ1-2
clone size: .
CDR3 length: 14
V gene: TRBV29-1
D gene: TRBD1

CDR3 DNA: TGTGCCAGCAGCCGAGCTATTACAGATACGCAGTATTTT
CDR3 protein: CASSRAITDTQYF
J gene: TRBJ2-3
clone size: .
CDR3 length: 13
V gene: TRBV12-3/TRBV12-4
D gene: .

CDR3 DNA: TGTGCCAGTACCCAGGGCACCTATAATTCACCCCTCCACTTT
CDR3 protein: CASTQGTYNSPLHF
J gene: TRBJ1-6
clone size: .
CDR3 length: 14
V gene: TRBV19
D gene: .

CDR3 DNA: TGTGCCATCAGTGACCGGACTAGCGGCACAGATACGCAGTATTTT
CDR3 protein: CAISDRTSGTDTQYF
J gene: TRBJ2-3
clone size: .
CDR3 length: 15
V gene: TRBV10-3
D gene: TRBD2

CDR3 DNA: TGTGCCAGCAGTCCCGGGAACACTGAAGCTTTCTTT
CDR3 protein: CASSPGNTEAFF
J gene: TRBJ1-1
clone size: .
CDR3 length: 12
V gene: TRBV6-5
D gene: .

CDR3 DNA: TGTGCCAGCAGTGTAGCCCCCGACACCGGGGAGCTGTTTTTT
CDR3 protein: CASSVAPDTGELFF
J gene: TRBJ2-2
clone size: .
CDR3 length: 14
V gene: TRBV6-1
D gene: .

CDR3 DNA: TGTGCCAGCAGCGTAGAGGGACTTTCCTACAATGAGCAGTTCTTC
CDR3 protein: CASSVEGLSYNEQFF
J gene: TRBJ2-1
clone size: .
CDR3 length: 15
V gene: TRBV9
D gene: .